This TCR beta chain was sequenced during a study of cytomegalovirus exposure and HLA in healthy donors. Broader study findings: Accurate prediction of HLA-A and HLA-B alleles (for most subjects) was reportedly achieved from TCR beta sequences.

This PCR relied on a set of 60 Vbeta primers and 13 Jbeta primers. The assay was immunoSEQ multiplex PCR, and TCRdb's table has in-frame clones only and misses some. This table holds around 110,000 clones, less than 85% found once. CDR1 and CDR2 (germline): MNHEY, SMNVEV (reference sequence). V lost 6 bases, J lost 3 bases, and 5 bases stayed unmatched. The CDR3 is made up of 14 amino acids. Note on this clone: Its antigen is currently unknown.

This sequence originates from a woman between 40 and 50 years old in good health and CMV-seropositive. The chain carries TRBV27 and TRBJ2-1; TRBD1 matches at 7 bases. Sample: PBMCs. The CDR3 nucleotides read TGTGCCAGCAGGGGCTGGACAGGCTACAATGAGCAGTTCTTC. Translated, it gives CASRGWTGYNEQFF.